This T cell receptor (beta chain) was captured by sequencing in a study of blood T cell repertoires in COVID-19. The table came from immunoSEQ multiplex PCR; TCRdb's copy has only in-frame clones and leaves some out. The table shows 260,000 or so clones, with approximately 81% occurring only once. The CDR3 is 14 residues long. V trimming: 5 bases; J trimming: 7 bases; junction bases outside the gene matches: 5. Germline V CDR1 and CDR2: LNHDA, SQIVND (reference sequence). The V and J genes are TRBV19 and TRBJ1-2, with 12 bases lining up with TRBD1. Material: PBMCs or T cells enriched from blood (not recorded which). The sequence derives from a woman aged 50 to 60 who had recovered from COVID-19. For the CDR3, the DNA is TGTGCCAGTAGTCCTGGGACAGGGGGCGTTGGCTACACCTTC. It yields the protein CASSPGTGGVGYTF.